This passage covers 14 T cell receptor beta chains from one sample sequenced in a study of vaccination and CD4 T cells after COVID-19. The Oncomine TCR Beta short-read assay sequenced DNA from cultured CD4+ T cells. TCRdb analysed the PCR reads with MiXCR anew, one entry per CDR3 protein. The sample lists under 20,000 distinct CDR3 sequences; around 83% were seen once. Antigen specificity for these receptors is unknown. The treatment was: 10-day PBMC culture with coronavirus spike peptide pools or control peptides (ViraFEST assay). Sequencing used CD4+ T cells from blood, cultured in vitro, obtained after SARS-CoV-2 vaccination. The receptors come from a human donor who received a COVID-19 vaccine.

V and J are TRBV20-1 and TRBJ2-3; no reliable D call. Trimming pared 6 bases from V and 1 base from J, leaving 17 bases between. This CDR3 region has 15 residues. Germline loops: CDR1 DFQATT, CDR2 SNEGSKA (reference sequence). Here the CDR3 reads CSARTSGLGTDTQYF. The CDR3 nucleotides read TGCAGTGCCAGGACGTCCGGGTTGGGCACAGATACGCAGTATTTT.

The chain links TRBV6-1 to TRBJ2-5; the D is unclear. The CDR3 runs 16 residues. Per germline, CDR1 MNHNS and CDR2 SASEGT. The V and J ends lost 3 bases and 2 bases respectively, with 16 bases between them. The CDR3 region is CASSDNPSRRQETQYF. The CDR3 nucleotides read TGTGCCAGCAGTGACAACCCCTCAAGGAGACAAGAGACCCAGTACTTC.

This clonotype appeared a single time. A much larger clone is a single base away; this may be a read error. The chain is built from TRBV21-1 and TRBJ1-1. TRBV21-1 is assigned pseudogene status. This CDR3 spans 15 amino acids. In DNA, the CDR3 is TGTGCCGGCATCCCAGCGGAAGGGGCGGGCACTGAAGCTTTCTTT. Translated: CAGIPAEGAGTEAFF.

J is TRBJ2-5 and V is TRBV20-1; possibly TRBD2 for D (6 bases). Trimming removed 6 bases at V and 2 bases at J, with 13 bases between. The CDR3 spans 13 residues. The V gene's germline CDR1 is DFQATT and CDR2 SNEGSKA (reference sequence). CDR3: CSARRGLQETQYF. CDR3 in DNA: TGCAGTGCGAGGAGGGGCCTACAAGAGACCCAGTACTTC.

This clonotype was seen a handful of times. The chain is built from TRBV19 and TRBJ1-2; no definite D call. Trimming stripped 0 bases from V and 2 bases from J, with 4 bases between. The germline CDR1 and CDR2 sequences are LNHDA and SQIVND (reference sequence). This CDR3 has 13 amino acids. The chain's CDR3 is CASSIDGNYGYTF. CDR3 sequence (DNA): TGTGCCAGTAGTATAGACGGGAACTATGGCTACACCTTC. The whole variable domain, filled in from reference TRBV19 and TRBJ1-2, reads DGGITQSPKYLFRKEGQNVTLSCEQNLNHDAMYWYRQDPGQGLRLIYYSQIVNDFQKGDIAEGYSVSREKKESFPLTVTSAQKNPTAFYLCASSIDGNYGYTFGSGTRLTVV.

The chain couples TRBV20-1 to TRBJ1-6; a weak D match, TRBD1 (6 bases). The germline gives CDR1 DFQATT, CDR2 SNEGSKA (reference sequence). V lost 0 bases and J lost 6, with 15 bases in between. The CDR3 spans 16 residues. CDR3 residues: CSARDSGAGGNSPLHF. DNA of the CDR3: TGCAGTGCTAGAGATTCAGGGGCCGGGGGTAATTCACCCCTCCACTTT.

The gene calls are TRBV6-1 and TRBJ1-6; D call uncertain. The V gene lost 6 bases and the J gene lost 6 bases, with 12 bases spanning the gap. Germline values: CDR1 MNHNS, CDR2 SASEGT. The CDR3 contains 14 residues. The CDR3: CASRRGTANSPLHF. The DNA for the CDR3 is TGTGCCAGCAGGCGGGGTACGGCTAATTCACCCCTCCACTTT.

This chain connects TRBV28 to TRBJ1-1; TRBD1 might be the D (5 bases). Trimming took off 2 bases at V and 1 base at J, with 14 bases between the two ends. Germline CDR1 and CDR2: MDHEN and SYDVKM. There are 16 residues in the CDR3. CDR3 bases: TGTGCCAGCAGTTTAATTGGTTCAGGGCCGAACACTGAAGCTTTCTTT. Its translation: CASSLIGSGPNTEAFF.

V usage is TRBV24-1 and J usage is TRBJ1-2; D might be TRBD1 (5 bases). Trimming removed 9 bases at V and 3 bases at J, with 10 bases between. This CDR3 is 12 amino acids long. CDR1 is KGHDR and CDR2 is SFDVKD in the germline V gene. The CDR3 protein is CATPLTDYGYTF. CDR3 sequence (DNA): TGTGCCACCCCCCTGACAGACTATGGCTACACCTTC.

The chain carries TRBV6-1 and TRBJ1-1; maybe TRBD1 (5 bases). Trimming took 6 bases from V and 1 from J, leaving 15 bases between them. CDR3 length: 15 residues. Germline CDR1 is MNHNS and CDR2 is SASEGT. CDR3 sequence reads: CASSPGTKRNTEAFF. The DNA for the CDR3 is TGTGCCAGCAGCCCCGGGACCAAGCGGAACACTGAAGCTTTCTTT.

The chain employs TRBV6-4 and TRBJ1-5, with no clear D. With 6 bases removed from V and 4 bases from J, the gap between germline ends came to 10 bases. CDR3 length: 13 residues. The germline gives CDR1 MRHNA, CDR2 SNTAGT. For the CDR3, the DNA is TGTGCCAGCAGCCCGAATAGGAATCAGCCCCAGCATTTT. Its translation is CASSPNRNQPQHF.

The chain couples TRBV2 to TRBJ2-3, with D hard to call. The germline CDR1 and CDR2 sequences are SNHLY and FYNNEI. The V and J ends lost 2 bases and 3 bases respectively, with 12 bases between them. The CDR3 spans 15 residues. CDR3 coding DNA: TGTGCCAGCAGTGAAAGGGAAGTTACTACAGATACGCAGTATTTT. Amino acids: CASSEREVTTDTQYF.

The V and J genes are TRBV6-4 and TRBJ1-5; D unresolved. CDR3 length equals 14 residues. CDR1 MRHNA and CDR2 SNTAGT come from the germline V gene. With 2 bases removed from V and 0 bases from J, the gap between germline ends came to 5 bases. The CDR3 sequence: CASSDELSNQPQHF. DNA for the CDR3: TGTGCCAGCAGTGACGAGCTTAGCAATCAGCCCCAGCATTTT.

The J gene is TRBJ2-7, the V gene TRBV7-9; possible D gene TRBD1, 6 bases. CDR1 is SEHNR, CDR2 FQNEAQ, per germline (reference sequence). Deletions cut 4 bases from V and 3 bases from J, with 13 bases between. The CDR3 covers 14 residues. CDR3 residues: CASSSGTYGYEQYF. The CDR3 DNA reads TGTGCCAGCAGCTCCGGGACATACGGCTACGAGCAGTACTTC.